This T cell receptor beta chain was sequenced during a study of OX40 agonist ivuxolimab in advanced cancers. As regards this clone: The antigen is not known.

CDR3 length: 14 amino acids. V was trimmed by 2 bases and J by 2 bases, leaving 8 bases between them. Germline V CDR1 and CDR2: MGHRA, YSYEKL. Findings of the study overall: Both CD4+ and CD8+ T cell populations in blood had undergone clonal expansion by week 6 at 0.1 to 3.0 mg/kg.

Profiled with immunoSEQ multiplex PCR; TCRdb holds only in-frame clones, not every one. The table shows tens of thousands of clones, with roughly four fifths occurring only once. V and J are TRBV4-1 and TRBJ2-3, with D maybe TRBD2 (5 bases). This clonotype was sampled from an adult with an advanced solid tumor such as melanoma, head and neck, liver or kidney cancer. The sequenced sample was CD4+ or CD8+ T cells sorted from blood, obtained in a trial of the OX40 agonist ivuxolimab. CDR3 residues: CASSQRRDTDTQYF. The CDR3 nucleotides are TGCGCCAGCAGCCAACGCCGGGACACAGATACGCAGTATTTT.